Sequencing of this TCR beta chain was carried out in a study of OX40 agonist ivuxolimab in advanced cancers. V shed 0 bases, J shed 6 bases, and the junction held 5 bases outside the gene matches. Germline CDR1 reads SGHRS; CDR2 reads YFSETQ. The CDR3 covers 14 residues. Produced via immunoSEQ multiplex PCR; TCRdb's table is partial and in-frame only. Found here are roughly 60,000 clones, around nine tenths of them singletons; the top ten hold about 0.63%. Systemic immunosuppression or a history of autoimmune disease excluded patients. Source: CD4+ or CD8+ T cells sorted from blood, taken in a trial of the OX40 agonist ivuxolimab. The V and J genes are TRBV5-1 and TRBJ2-7; 8 bases line up with TRBD1. The origin of this receptor is an adult with an advanced solid tumor such as melanoma, head and neck, liver or kidney cancer. In DNA form, the CDR3 reads TGCGCCAGCAGCTTGGTAGGACAGGGCTCCGAGCAGTACTTC. This encodes CASSLVGQGSEQYF.